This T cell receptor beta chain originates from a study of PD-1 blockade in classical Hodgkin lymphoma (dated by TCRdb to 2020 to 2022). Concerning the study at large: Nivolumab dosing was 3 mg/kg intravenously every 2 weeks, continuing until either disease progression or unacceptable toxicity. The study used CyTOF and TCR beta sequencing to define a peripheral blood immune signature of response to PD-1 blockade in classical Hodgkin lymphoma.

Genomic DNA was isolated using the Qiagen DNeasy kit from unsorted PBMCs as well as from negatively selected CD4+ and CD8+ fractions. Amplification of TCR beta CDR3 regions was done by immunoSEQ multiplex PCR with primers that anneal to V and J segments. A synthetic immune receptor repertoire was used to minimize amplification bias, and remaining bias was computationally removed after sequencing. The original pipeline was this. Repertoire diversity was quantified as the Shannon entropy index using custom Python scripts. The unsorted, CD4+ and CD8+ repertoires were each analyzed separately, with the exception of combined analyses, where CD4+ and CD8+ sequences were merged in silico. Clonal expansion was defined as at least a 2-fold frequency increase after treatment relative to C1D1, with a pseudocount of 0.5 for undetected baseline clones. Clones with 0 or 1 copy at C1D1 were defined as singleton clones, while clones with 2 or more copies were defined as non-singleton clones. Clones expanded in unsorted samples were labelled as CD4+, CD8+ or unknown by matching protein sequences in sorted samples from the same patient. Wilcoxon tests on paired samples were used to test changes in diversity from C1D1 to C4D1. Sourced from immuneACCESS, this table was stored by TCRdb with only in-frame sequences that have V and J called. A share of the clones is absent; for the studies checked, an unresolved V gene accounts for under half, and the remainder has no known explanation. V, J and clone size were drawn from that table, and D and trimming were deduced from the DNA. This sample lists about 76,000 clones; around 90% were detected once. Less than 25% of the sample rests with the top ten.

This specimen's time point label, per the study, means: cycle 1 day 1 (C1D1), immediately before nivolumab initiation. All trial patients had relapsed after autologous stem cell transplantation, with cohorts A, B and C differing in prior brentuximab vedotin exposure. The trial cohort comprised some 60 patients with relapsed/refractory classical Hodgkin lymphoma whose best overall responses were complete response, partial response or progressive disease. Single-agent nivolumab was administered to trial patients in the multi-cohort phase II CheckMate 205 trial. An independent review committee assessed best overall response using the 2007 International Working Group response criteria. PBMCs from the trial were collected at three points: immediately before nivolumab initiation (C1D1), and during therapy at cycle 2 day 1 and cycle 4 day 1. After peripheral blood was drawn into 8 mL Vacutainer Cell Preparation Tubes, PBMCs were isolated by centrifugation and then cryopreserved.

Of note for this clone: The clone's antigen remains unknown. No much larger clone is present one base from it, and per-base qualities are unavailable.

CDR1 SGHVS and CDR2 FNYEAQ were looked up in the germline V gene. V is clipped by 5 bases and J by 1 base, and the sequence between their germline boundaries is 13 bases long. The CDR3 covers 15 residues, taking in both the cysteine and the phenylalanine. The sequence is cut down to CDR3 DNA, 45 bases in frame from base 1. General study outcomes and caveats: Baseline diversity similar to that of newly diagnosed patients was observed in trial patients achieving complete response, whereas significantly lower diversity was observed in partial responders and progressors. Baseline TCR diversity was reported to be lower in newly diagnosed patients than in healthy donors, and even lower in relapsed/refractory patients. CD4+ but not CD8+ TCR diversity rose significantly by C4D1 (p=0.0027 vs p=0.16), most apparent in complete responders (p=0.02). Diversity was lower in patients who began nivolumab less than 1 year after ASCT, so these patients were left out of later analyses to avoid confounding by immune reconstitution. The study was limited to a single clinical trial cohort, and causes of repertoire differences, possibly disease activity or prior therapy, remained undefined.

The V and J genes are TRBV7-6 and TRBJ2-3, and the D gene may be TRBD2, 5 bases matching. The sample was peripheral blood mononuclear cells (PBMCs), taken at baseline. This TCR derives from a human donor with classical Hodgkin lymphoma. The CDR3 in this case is CASSPFEGRTDTQYF. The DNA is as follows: TGTGCCAGCAGCCCATTTGAGGGTCGCACAGATACGCAGTATTTT.